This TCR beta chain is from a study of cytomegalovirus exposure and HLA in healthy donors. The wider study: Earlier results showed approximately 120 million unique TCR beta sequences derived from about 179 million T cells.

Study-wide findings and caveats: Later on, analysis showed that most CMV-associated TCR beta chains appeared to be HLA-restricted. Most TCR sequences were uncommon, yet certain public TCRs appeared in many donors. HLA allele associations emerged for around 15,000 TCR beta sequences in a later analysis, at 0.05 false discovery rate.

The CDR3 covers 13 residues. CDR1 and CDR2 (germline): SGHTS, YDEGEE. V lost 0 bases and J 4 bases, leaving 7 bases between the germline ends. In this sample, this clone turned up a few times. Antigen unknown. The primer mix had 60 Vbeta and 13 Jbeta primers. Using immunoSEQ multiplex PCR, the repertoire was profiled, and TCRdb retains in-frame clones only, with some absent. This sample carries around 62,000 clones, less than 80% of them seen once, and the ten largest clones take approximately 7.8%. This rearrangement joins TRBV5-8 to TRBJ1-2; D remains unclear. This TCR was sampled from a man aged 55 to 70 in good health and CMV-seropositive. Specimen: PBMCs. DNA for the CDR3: TGTGCCAGCAGCTTGGATTCGCGCTATGGCTACACCTTC. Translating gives CASSLDSRYGYTF.